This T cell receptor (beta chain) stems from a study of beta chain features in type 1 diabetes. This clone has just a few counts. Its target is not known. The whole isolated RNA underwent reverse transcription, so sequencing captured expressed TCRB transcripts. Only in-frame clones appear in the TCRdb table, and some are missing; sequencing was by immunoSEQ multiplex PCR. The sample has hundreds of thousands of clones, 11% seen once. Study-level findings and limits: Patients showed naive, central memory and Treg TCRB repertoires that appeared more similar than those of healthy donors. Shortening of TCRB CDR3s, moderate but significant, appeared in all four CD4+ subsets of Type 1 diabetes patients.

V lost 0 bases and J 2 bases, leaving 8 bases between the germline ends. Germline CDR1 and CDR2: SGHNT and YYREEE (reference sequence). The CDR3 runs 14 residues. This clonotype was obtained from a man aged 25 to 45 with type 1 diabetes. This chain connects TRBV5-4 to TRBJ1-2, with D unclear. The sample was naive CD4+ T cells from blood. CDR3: CASSLGALNYGYTF. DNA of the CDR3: TGTGCCAGCAGCTTGGGAGCCCTAAACTATGGCTACACCTTC.